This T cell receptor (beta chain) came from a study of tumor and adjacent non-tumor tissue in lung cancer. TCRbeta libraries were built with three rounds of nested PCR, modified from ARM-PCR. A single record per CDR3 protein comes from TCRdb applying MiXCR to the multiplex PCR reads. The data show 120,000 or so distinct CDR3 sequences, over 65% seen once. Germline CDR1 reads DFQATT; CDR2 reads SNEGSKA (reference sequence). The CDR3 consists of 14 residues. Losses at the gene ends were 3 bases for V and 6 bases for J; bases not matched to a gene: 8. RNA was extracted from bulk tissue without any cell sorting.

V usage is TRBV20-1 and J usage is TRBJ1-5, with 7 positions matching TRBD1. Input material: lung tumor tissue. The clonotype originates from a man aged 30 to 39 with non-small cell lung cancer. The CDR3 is CSASPDRTGQPQHF. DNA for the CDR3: TGCAGTGCTAGTCCGGACAGGACTGGTCAGCCCCAGCATTTT.